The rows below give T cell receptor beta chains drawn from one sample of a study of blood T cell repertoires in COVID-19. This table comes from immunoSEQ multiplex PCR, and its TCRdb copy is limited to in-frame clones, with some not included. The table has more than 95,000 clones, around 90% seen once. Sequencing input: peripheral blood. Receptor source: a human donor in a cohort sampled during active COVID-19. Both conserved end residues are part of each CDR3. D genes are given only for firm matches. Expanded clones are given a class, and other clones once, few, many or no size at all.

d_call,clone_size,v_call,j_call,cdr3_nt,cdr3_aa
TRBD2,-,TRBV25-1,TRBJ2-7,TGTGCCAGCAGATACTTAGCGGGAATCTCCTACGAGCAGTACTTC,CASRYLAGISYEQYF
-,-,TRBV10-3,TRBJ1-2,TGTGCCGCTCGTCTCGCAACCGGTGGCTACACCTTC,CAARLATGGYTF
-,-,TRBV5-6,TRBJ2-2,TGTGCCAGCAGCCCTGGGCCGTACCCCACGAACACCGGGGAGCTGTTTTTT,CASSPGPYPTNTGELFF
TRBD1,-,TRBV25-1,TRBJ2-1,TGTGCCAGCAGTGAGCCGACAGGGATGAATGAGCAGTTCTTC,CASSEPTGMNEQFF
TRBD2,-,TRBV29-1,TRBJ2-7,TGCAGCGTTTACGACCTAGCGGGAGGTTTCGAGCAGTACTTC,CSVYDLAGGFEQYF
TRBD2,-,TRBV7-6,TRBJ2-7,TGTGCCAGCAGCTCGGGAGGACTTGGATTTTACGAGCAGTACTTC,CASSSGGLGFYEQYF
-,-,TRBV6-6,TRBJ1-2,TGTGCCAGCAGTTACTCCAAGGGGGACCTAAACTATGGCTACACCTTC,CASSYSKGDLNYGYTF
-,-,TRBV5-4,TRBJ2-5,TGTGCCAGCAGCCCGAGTGGCCGGGATGGGGAGACCCAGTACTTC,CASSPSGRDGETQYF
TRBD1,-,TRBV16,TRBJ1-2,TGTGCCAGCAGTCAAACGGGGACAGGGTATAATGGCTACACCTTC,CASSQTGTGYNGYTF
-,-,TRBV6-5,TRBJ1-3,TGTGCCAGCAGGCCACAGGTCTCTGGAAACACCATATATTTT,CASRPQVSGNTIYF
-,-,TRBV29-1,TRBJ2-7,TGCAGCGTTGAAGGTGGGCAGAATATTTACGAGCAGTACTTC,CSVEGGQNIYEQYF
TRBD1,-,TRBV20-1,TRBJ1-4,TGCAGTGCTAGTGACAGGGGTGGTGAAAAACTGTTTTTT,CSASDRGGEKLFF
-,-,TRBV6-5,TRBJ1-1,TGTGCCAGCAGTTACGATGCAGGGTTTTTCACTGAAGCTTTCTTT,CASSYDAGFFTEAFF
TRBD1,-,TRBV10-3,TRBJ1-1,TGTGCCATCAGTGGTACAGGGGCGGCGACTGAAGCTTTCTTT,CAISGTGAATEAFF
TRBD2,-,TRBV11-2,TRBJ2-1,TGTGCCAGCAGCAAGACTAGCGGGAGAGGGAATGAGCAGTTCTTC,CASSKTSGRGNEQFF
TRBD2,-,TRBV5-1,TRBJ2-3,TGCGCCAGCAGCTTGGCCTCGGTTGGTAGCGGGAGGACAGATACGCAGTATTTT,CASSLASVGSGRTDTQYF
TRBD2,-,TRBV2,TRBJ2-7,TGTGCCAGCAGCGCAACCCTAGCGGGGGCATCCTACGAGCAGTACTTC,CASSATLAGASYEQYF
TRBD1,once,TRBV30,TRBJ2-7,TGTGCCTTCACCAAACGGACAGGGGGCGCGTTTTACGAGCAGTACTTC,CAFTKRTGGAFYEQYF
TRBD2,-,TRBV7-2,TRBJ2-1,TGTGCCAGCAGCTTTCTTGGGACTAGCGGGAGGCCTGGCAATGAGCAGTTCTTC,CASSFLGTSGRPGNEQFF
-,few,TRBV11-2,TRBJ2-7,TGTGCCAGCAGCTTAGACGGGACAAGTTACGAGCAGTACTTC,CASSLDGTSYEQYF
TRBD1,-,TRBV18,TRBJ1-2,TGTGCCAGCTCCCTAAATCCCGGACAGGGGGCGCCAGATGGCTACACCTTC,CASSLNPGQGAPDGYTF
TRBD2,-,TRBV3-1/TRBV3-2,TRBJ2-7,TGTGCCAGCAGCGCAAGGACTAGCGGGAGGAGCTCCTACGAGCAGTACTTC,CASSARTSGRSSYEQYF
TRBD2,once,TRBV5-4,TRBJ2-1,TGTGCCAGCAGCGGGGGACTAGCGGGAGGGAGGGATGAGCAGTTCTTC,CASSGGLAGGRDEQFF
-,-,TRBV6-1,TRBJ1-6,TGTGCCAGCAGTGAAGACGAGGGTCTCGGTAATTCACCCCTCCACTTT,CASSEDEGLGNSPLHF
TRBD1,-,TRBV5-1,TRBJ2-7,TGCGCCAGCAGCTCCCGGGACAGCGGCGAGCAGTACTTC,CASSSRDSGEQYF
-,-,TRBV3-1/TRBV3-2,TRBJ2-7,TGTGCCAGCAGCCAAGATCTTTCTGGGGCTTTGGCCTACGAGCAGTACTTC,CASSQDLSGALAYEQYF
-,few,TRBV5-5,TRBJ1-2,TGTGCCAGCAGCTTGGACAGAGCTAACTATGGCTACACCTTC,CASSLDRANYGYTF
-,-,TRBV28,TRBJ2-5,TGTGCCAGCACTTGGGCTTGGGGCCTAAGCGAGACCCAGTACTTC,CASTWAWGLSETQYF
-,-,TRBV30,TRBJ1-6,TGTGCCTGGAGTGTTCGGGGAGGTACGATCTATAATTCACCCCTCCACTTT,CAWSVRGGTIYNSPLHF
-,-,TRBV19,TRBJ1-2,TGTGCCAGTAGTATATCCCCACCTGACAGCTATAACTATGGCTACACCTTC,CASSISPPDSYNYGYTF
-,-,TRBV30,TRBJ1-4,TGTGCCTGGAGAGCCGAAAAACTGTTTTTT,CAWRAEKLFF
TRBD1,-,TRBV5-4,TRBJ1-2,TGTGCCAGCAGTTCCGGGACAGGGGGAAAAGGCTACACCTTC,CASSSGTGGKGYTF
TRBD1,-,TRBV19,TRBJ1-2,TGTGCCAGTAGTATGCGTGGACAGGGCGAGGGCTACACCTTC,CASSMRGQGEGYTF
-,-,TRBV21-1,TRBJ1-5,TGTGCCAGCAGCCAAAGACGACAGGGAGGCAATCAGCCCCAGCATTTT,CASSQRRQGGNQPQHF
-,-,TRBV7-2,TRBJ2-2,TGTGCCAGCACCCCAATACCACAGGGTAACACCGGGGAGCTGTTTTTT,CASTPIPQGNTGELFF
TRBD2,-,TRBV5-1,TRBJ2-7,TGCGCCAGCAGCTGGGGGACTAGCGGGTACTACGAGCAGTACTTC,CASSWGTSGYYEQYF
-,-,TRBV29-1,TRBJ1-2,TGCAGCGTCCCGTGGGGGGGCGGTGGCTATGGCTACACCTTC,CSVPWGGGGYGYTF
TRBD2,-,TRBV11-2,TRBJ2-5,TGTGCCAGCAGCTTAGGAGAGCGGGGGACCCAGTACTTC,CASSLGERGTQYF
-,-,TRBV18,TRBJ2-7,TGTGCCAGCCATCGGGGGTCGGGCTCTTACGAGCAGTACTTC,CASHRGSGSYEQYF
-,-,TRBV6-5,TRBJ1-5,TGTGCCAGCAGTTTCAGACAGACGTATCAGCCCCAGCATTTT,CASSFRQTYQPQHF
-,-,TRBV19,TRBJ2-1,TGTGCCAGTAGTCCGGGACTGCTTAGGGATGAGCAGTTCTTC,CASSPGLLRDEQFF